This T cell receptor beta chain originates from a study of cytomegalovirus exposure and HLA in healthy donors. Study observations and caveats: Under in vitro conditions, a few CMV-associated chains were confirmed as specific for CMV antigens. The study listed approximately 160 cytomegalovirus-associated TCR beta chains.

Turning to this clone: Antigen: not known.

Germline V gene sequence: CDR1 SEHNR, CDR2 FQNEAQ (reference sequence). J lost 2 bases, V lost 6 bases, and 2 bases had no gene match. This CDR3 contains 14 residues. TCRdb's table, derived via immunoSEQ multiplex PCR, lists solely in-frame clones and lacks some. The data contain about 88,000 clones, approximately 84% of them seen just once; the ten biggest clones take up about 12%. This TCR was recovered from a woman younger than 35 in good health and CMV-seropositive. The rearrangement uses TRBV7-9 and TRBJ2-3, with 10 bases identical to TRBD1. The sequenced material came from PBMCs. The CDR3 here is CASRGQGDTDTQYF. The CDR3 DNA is TGTGCCAGCAGAGGACAGGGGGACACAGATACGCAGTATTTT. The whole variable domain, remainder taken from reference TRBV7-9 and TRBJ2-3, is DTGVSQNPRHKITKRGQNVTFRCDPISEHNRLYWYRQTLGQGPEFLTYFQNEAQLEKSRLLSDRFSAERPKGSFSTLEIQRTEQGDSAMYLCASRGQGDTDTQYFGPGTRLTVL.